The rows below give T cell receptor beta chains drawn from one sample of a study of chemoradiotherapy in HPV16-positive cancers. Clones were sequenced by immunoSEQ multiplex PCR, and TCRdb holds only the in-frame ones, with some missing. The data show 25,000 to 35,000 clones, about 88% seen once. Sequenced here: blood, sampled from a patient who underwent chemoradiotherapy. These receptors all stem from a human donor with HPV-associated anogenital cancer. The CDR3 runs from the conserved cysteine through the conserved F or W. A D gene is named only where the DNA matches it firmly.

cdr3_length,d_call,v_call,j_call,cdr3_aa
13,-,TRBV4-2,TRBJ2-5,CASSPATQETQYF
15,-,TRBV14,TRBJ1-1,CASSQVGGLNTEAFF
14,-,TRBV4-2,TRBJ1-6,CASSQEGRNSPLHF
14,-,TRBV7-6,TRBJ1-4,CASSWDGEDEKLFF
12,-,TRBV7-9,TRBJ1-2,CASSLEVSVYTF
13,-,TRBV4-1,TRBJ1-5,CASSFDSDQPQHF
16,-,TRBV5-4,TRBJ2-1,CASSPGGGDSYNEQFF
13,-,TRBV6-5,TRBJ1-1,CASSRTGQAEAFF
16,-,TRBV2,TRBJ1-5,CASSGVPQYDNQPQHF
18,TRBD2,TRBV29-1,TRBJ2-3,CSVDSGLAGGVTTDTQYF
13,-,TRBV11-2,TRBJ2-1,CASSISGVYEQFF
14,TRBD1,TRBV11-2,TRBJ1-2,CASSVGGTGYGYTF
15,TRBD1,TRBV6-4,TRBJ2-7,CASSPGTGGSYEQYF
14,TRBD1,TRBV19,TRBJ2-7,CASQPGDRGYQQYF
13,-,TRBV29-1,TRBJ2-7,CSVAKTGGNEQYF